These 9 T cell receptor beta chains originate from one sample sequenced in a study of regulatory T cells in long-lasting Graves disease. The time point: newly diagnosed GD, antithyroid drugs for less than 3 months. PBMCs provided the RNA from which the TCR library was made. Construction of the TCR beta libraries employed iRepertoire HTBI primers in conjunction with Arm-PCR of CDR3 regions. Each CDR3 protein gets one entry after TCRdb re-called the multiplex PCR reads with MiXCR. The profile shows 300,000 to 450,000 distinct CDR3 sequences, roughly a sixth of them singletons. The input for sequencing was peripheral blood mononuclear cells (PBMCs), taken at new diagnosis, from a patient treated with antithyroid drugs. These receptors were collected from a female donor with Graves disease.

The chain recombines TRBV29-1 with TRBJ2-3; tentatively, D is TRBD1 or TRBD2 (6 bases each). The CDR3 contains 13 residues. Germline loops: CDR1 SQVTM, CDR2 ANQGSEA. The V end lost 3 bases, the J end lost 6 bases, and 13 bases lay between the germline ends. CDR3 in DNA: TGCAGCGTTGAGTTCGGGGGCTTGGATACGCAGTATTTT. Translating it yields CSVEFGGLDTQYF.

This clonotype was picked up a small number of times. J is TRBJ1-3 and V is TRBV6-1; D call uncertain. CDR1 and CDR2 from the germline V gene are MNHNS and SASEGT. Trimming cost V 6 bases and J 1 base, with 13 bases left between them. This CDR3 comprises 15 residues. The CDR3 region has the DNA TGTGCCAGCAGACCTGGAGGCTTTTCTGGAAACACCATATATTTT. Encoded protein: CASRPGGFSGNTIYF.

This clonotype was seen ten or more times. The V gene is TRBV7-3, the J gene TRBJ2-3; no reliable D call. CDR3 size: 12 residues. The germline gives CDR1 SGHTA, CDR2 FQGTGA. V shed 0 bases and J shed 4 bases, with 2 bases lying between them. CDR3 protein: CASSLTADTQYF. Here the CDR3 DNA reads TGTGCCAGCAGCTTAACCGCAGATACGCAGTATTTT.

In its sample, this clonotype was seen a few times. This rearrangement joins TRBV18 to TRBJ1-1, with D possibly TRBD1 on 6 matching bases. This CDR3 contains 15 residues. Germline V gives CDR1 KGHSH, CDR2 LQKENI. V was cut by 0 bases and J by 1 base, with 9 bases left in between. The CDR3 DNA is TGTGCCAGCTCACCACCGAGGGGGACGAACACTGAAGCTTTCTTT. It encodes CASSPPRGTNTEAFF.

V and J are TRBV6-4 and TRBJ2-3; 11 bases fit TRBD1. Per the germline V gene, CDR1 is MRHNA and CDR2 is SNTAGT. The V and J ends lost 6 bases and 3 bases, in that order; junction bases with no gene match: 2. The CDR3 runs to 14 residues. The CDR3 DNA reads as TGTGCCAGCAGGGGACAGGGGGAGACAGATACGCAGTATTTT. It yields the protein CASRGQGETDTQYF.

This clonotype showed up just a few times. In DNA, the CDR3 is TGCAGCGTTGCCCCGAGCACCGGGGAGCTGTTTTTT. It is translated as CSVAPSTGELFF. J is TRBJ2-2 and V is TRBV29-1, with unresolved D. The V end lost 4 bases, the J end lost 4 bases, and 7 bases lay between the germline ends. Germline V CDR1 and CDR2: SQVTM, ANQGSEA. CDR3 length equals 12 residues.

There are a few counts of this clonotype. The J gene is TRBJ2-3, the V gene TRBV7-2; TRBD2 aligns across 14 bases. Losses at the gene ends were 0 bases for V and 0 bases for J; bases not matched to a gene: 2. The CDR3 loop spans 18 amino acids. In germline, CDR1 is SGHTA, CDR2 FQGNSA. The CDR3 loop reads CASSLARTSGRSTDTQYF. CDR3 DNA: TGTGCCAGCAGCTTAGCTAGGACTAGCGGGAGGAGCACAGATACGCAGTATTTT.

At least ten counts were recorded for this clonotype. The rearrangement uses TRBV7-9 and TRBJ1-6; tentatively, D is TRBD1 (6 bases). Germline CDR1 is SEHNR and CDR2 is FQNEAQ (reference sequence). Trimming took off 5 bases at V and 8 bases at J, with 10 bases between the two ends. This CDR3 contains 13 residues. CDR3 bases: TGTGCCAGCAGCCGAAGACAGGATTCACCCCTCCACTTT. This translates into CASSRRQDSPLHF.

In its sample, this clonotype was seen many times. The chain combines TRBV19 with TRBJ1-1, with unresolved D. The CDR3 spans 14 residues. With 7 bases removed from V and 1 base from J, the gap between germline ends came to 13 bases. Germline V gene lookup returns CDR1 LNHDA and CDR2 SQIVND (reference sequence). DNA of the CDR3: TGTGCCAGTAAACCGCTTTGGAAGAACACTGAAGCTTTCTTT. Translating gives CASKPLWKNTEAFF.